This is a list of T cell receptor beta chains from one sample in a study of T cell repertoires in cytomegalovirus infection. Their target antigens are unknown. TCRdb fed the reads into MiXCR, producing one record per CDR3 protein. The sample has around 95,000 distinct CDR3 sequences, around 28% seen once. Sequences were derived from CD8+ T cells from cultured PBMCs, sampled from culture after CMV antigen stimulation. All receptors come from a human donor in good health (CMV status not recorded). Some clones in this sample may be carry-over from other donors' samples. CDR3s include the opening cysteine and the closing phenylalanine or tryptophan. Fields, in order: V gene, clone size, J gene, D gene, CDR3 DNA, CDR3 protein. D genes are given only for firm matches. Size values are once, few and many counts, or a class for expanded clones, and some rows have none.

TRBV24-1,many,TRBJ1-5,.,TGTGCCCCTCAGCCCCAGCATTTT,CAPQPQHF
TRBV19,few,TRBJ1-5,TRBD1,TGTGCCAGTAGTTGGGGACAGGTGGGGTTTAATCAGCCCCAGCATTTT,CASSWGQVGFNQPQHF
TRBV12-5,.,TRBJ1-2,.,TGTGCTAGTGGCTTGGGGGATGCAGGAGATGGCTACACCTTC,CASGLGDAGDGYTF
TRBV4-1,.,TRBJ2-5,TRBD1,TGCGCCAGCAGCCTCCGGGACAGGGGTGAAGAGACCCAGTACTTC,CASSLRDRGEETQYF
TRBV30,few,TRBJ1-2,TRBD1,TGTGCCTGGGACCAGGACAGGGGCGACTATGGCTACACCTTC,CAWDQDRGDYGYTF
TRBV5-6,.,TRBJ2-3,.,TGTGCCAGCAGCCAATGGACAGATACGCAGTATTTT,CASSQWTDTQYF
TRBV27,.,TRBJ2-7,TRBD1,TGTGCCAGCAGCGAAGCCCCGGGACAGATCTACGAGCAGTACTTC,CASSEAPGQIYEQYF
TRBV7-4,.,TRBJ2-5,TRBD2,TGTGCCAGCAGCTCCGGGACTAGATGGGAGACCCAGTACTTC,CASSSGTRWETQYF
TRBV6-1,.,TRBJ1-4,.,TGTGCCAGCACCACGGGGACACCGAATGAAAAACTGTTTTTT,CASTTGTPNEKLFF
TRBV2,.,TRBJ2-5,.,TGTGCCAGCAGTGCCCCAGCCCAAGAGACCCAGTACTTC,CASSAPAQETQYF
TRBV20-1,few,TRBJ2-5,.,TGCAGTGCTAGACCTGGACGGAAAGAGACCCAGTACTTC,CSARPGRKETQYF
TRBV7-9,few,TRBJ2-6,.,TGTGCCAGCAGCTTAGCTGGTGGGGGACCCTCTGGGGCCAACGTCCTGACTTTC,CASSLAGGGPSGANVLTF
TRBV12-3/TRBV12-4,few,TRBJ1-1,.,TGTGCCAGCAGTCTCCTGGGCCAGGTAAATGAAGCTTTCTTT,CASSLLGQVNEAFF
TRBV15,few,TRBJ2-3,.,TGTGCCACCAGTCCCGGGGGAAGGGGGACCCGCACAGATACGCAGTATTTT,CATSPGGRGTRTDTQYF
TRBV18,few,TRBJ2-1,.,TGTGCCAGCTCACGGAAGTGGGGGTATGATGAGCAGTTCTTC,CASSRKWGYDEQFF
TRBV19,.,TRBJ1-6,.,TGTGCCAGTAGTATGGCGGACGGAGGATCACCCCTCCACTTT,CASSMADGGSPLHF
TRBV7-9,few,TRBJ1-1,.,TGTGCCAGCAGTTCAGTACTAGGGACCGATGAAGCTTTCTTT,CASSSVLGTDEAFF
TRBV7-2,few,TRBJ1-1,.,TGTGCCAGCAGCTTTCAGCAGGGTAACACTGAAGCTTTCTTT,CASSFQQGNTEAFF
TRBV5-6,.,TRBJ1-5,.,TGTGCCAGCAGCTCTTTTAATCAGCCCCAGCATTTT,CASSSFNQPQHF
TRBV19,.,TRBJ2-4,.,TGTGCCAGTAGTATAGACCCGGTGTCGCTAAACATTCAGTACTTC,CASSIDPVSLNIQYF
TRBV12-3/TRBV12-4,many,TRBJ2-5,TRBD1,TGTGCCAGCAGTCTCCTTCCCGCAGGGGGCCAAGAGACCCAGTACTTC,CASSLLPAGGQETQYF
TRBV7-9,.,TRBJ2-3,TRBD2,TGTGCCAGCAGCCCCGCGGGGGGGCCTATCCGTAGCACAGATACGCAGTATTTT,CASSPAGGPIRSTDTQYF
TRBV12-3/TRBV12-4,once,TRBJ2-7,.,TGTGCCAGCAGTCTCCCGGGTCGTGTACCTGACGAGCAGTACTTC,CASSLPGRVPDEQYF
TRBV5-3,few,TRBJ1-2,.,TGTGCCAGCACAGGGACTGGCTATGGCTACACCTTC,CASTGTGYGYTF
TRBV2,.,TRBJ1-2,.,TGTGCCAGCAGGGACAGAGCTAACTATGGCTACACCTTC,CASRDRANYGYTF
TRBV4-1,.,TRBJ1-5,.,TGCGCCAGCAGCTCTACCGGGCCCTCCTCAGAGCCCCAGCATTTT,CASSSTGPSSEPQHF
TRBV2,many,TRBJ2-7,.,TGTGCCAGCAGTGAACCAGGGGCGGCGGAGAACGAGCAGTACTTC,CASSEPGAAENEQYF
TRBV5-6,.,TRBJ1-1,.,TGTGCCAGCACCAAAGGGTACAGGAAGTTTGAAGCTTTCTTT,CASTKGYRKFEAFF
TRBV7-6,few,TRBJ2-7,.,TGTGCCAGCACCTTAGGTAGCGAGCAGTACTTC,CASTLGSEQYF
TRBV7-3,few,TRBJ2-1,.,TGTGCCAGCAGCTTACTAGGGGGGGACTACAATGAGCAGTTCTTC,CASSLLGGDYNEQFF
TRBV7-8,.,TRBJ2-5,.,TGTGCCAGCAGCTTAGGTACCCAGCCCAACCAAGAGACCCAGTACTTC,CASSLGTQPNQETQYF
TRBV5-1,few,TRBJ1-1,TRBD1,TGCGCCAGCAGCCCGGTTCCTAGTGACAGGGGAAGGCCTGAAGCTTTCTTT,CASSPVPSDRGRPEAFF
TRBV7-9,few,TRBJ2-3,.,TGTGCCAGCAGCTTCCCTGGGGCCGTCTTAACTAGCACAGATACGCAGTATTTT,CASSFPGAVLTSTDTQYF
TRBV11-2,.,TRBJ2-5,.,TGTGCCAGCAGCTCTATGCCGGGACAAAGGGAGACCCAGTACTTC,CASSSMPGQRETQYF
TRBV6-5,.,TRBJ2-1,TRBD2,TGTGCCAGCACTACCAGCGGGGGGGTGTACAATGAGCAGTTCTTC,CASTTSGGVYNEQFF
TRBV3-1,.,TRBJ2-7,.,TGTGCCAGCAGCCAAGAAAGGGGGACGGTAGCTAGCGAGCAGTACTTC,CASSQERGTVASEQYF
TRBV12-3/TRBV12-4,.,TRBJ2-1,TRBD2,TGTGCCAGCAGTTTATCGGCGGTAGCGGGGGGGCATGAGCAGTTCTTC,CASSLSAVAGGHEQFF
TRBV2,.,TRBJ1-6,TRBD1,TGTGCCAGCAGCCCCGGGACAGGTTGGCCCCACTTT,CASSPGTGWPHF
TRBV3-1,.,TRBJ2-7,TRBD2,TGTGCCAGCAGCCAAGATCTTGGACTAGCGGGAGAAGAGCAGTACTTC,CASSQDLGLAGEEQYF
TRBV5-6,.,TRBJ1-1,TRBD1,TGTGCCAGCAGCCCAACGACAGGGCTCACTGAAGCTTTCTTT,CASSPTTGLTEAFF
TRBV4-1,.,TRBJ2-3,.,TGCGCCAGCAGCCAAGAGGCTTCTCCTAGCACAGATACGCAGTATTTT,CASSQEASPSTDTQYF
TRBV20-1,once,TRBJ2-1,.,TGCAGTGCTAGAGATTGGAGGGGCAAAGAGCAGTTCTTC,CSARDWRGKEQFF
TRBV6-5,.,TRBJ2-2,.,TGTGCCAGCAGTTACTCGATGTGGGGGGAGCTGTTTTTT,CASSYSMWGELFF
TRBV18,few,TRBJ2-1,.,TGTGCCAGCTCACCGACGGACACAATCAATGAGCAGTTCTTC,CASSPTDTINEQFF
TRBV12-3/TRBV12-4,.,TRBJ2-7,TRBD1,TGTGCCAGCAGTTACCGGGACAGCCCATGGTACGAGCAGTACTTC,CASSYRDSPWYEQYF
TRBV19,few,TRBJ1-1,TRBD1,TGTGCCAGTATTCCGGGACAGGGGGCGTGGACTGAAGCTTTCTTT,CASIPGQGAWTEAFF
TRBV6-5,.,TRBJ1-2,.,TGTGCCAGCAGGCCGGGGGGGGCGATTAAGGATGGCTACACCTTC,CASRPGGAIKDGYTF
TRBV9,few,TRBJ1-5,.,TGTGCCAGCAGCGTAGATGGGGGGCTTAGCAATCAGCCCCAGCATTTT,CASSVDGGLSNQPQHF
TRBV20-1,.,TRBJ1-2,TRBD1,TGCAGTGCTGGAGACAGGGGGAACGGCTACACCTTC,CSAGDRGNGYTF
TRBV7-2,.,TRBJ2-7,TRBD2,TGTGCCAGCAGCTCGTGGGAGGGATCCTACGAGCAGTACTTC,CASSSWEGSYEQYF
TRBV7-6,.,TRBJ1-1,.,TGTGCCAGCAGCCCCTATCCGGGGTATACTGAAGCTTTCTTT,CASSPYPGYTEAFF
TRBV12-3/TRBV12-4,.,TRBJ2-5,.,TGTGCCAGCAAATCCCCTACTGAGGAGACCCAGTACTTC,CASKSPTEETQYF
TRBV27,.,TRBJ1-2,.,TGTGCCAGCAGTTTACGGGGGGCCCCTAACTATGGCTACACCTTC,CASSLRGAPNYGYTF
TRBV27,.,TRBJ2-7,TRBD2,TGTGCCACCGGGGGGAGCCCCTACGAGCAGTACTTC,CATGGSPYEQYF
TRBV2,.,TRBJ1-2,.,TGTGCCAGCAGTGAGGGTTTACCCAGTGGCTACACCTTC,CASSEGLPSGYTF
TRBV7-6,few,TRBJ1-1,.,TGTGCCAGCAGCTTTAAGGCGGGGCCCTTAGGTGAAGCTTTCTTT,CASSFKAGPLGEAFF
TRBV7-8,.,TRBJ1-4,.,TGTGCCAGCAGCTTATTCCCAGGAGATGAAAAACTGTTTTTT,CASSLFPGDEKLFF
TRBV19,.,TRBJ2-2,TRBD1,TGTGCCAGTCTAAGGGGGACAGGATACACCGGGGAGCTGTTTTTT,CASLRGTGYTGELFF
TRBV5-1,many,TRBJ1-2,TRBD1,TGCGCCAGCAGCTTCACAGGGGGACAAGCCTATGGCTACACCTTC,CASSFTGGQAYGYTF